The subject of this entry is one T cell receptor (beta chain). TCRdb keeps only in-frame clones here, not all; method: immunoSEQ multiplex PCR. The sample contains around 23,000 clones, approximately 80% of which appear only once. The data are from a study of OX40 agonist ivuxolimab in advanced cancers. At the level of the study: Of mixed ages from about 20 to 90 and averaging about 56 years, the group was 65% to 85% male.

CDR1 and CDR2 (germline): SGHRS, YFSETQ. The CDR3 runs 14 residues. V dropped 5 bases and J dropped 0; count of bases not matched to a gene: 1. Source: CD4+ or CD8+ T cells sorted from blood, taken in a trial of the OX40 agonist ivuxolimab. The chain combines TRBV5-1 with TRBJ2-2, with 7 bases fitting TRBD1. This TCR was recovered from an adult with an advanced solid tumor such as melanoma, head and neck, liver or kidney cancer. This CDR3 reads CASRGTANTGELFF. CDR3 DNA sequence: TGCGCCAGCAGAGGGACAGCGAACACCGGGGAGCTGTTTTTT.